The rows below give T cell receptor beta chains drawn from one sample of a study of response to subunit inactivated influenza vaccine. In TCRdb, the RT-PCR reads were re-called with MiXCR into one record per CDR3 protein. The sample carries approximately 680,000 distinct CDR3 sequences, around 16% recorded once. Here the sequenced sample was PBMCs from blood, taken approximately 13 days after vaccination. These receptors came from a man in his forties or fifties who received an inactivated influenza vaccine. Each CDR3 is given without its conserved first and last residue.

V gene	J gene	CDR3 protein
TRBV28	TRBJ2-3	ASGSSYRDTQY
TRBV3-1	TRBJ2-1	ASSQDLDNEQF
TRBV5-1	TRBJ1-2	ASTPGEGYGYT
TRBV6-5	TRBJ2-3	ATIRGASGSSPDTQY
TRBV7-8	TRBJ2-1	ASSSSVAGGPNPSYNEQF
TRBV20-1	TRBJ1-1	SARRGQANTEAF
TRBV12-5	TRBJ1-5	ASGPEGMQNQPQH
TRBV20-1	TRBJ2-7	SARERGITYEQY
TRBV20-1	TRBJ1-4	SARSRGLEKLF
TRBV7-8	TRBJ2-1	ASSLGLSLLYNEQF
TRBV12-3/TRBV12-4	TRBJ2-3	ASSGGNTQY
TRBV29-1	TRBJ2-2	SVVPAGGPSTGELF
TRBV5-1	TRBJ1-6	ASSLASRDINSPLH
TRBV4-2	TRBJ2-5	ASSPSSRGGLETQY
TRBV7-2	TRBJ2-7	ASSLGGGSGYEQY
TRBV28	TRBJ2-3	ASSLFYRESTDTQY
TRBV20-1	TRBJ2-3	SAKSSGRAGDTQY
TRBV7-9	TRBJ2-1	ASSTRDNSYNEQF
TRBV4-2	TRBJ1-2	ASSQEAAYGYT
TRBV20-1	TRBJ2-5	SALTEYQETQY
TRBV28	TRBJ2-6	ASSSGLEGFSGANVLT
TRBV6-2/TRBV6-3	TRBJ1-4	AAGTGHEKLF
TRBV2	TRBJ2-7	ASSGPGLAPYEQY
TRBV6-5	TRBJ2-2	ASSYPGRLAGNTGELF
TRBV7-9	TRBJ1-2	ASSLGWVRVEGGYT
TRBV11-2	TRBJ2-7	ASSGGNYEQY
TRBV3-1	TRBJ2-1	ASSHLAGGYNEQF
TRBV29-1	TRBJ2-4	SVEDGRRDRYNIQY
TRBV11-2	TRBJ2-2	ASSLVGPRTGELF
TRBV3-1	TRBJ2-3	ASSQDLTGTSNTDTQY
TRBV11-2	TRBJ2-3	ASSFDTVTDTQY
TRBV20-1	TRBJ2-7	SAREDTTYEQY
TRBV20-1	TRBJ2-1	SARLGGGRSYNEQF
TRBV20-1	TRBJ2-7	SARWSAEQY
TRBV5-1	TRBJ1-1	ASSLGQVWGTATPNTEAF
TRBV27	TRBJ2-7	ASSFLAGTSGSYEQY
TRBV28	TRBJ1-5	ASSWGRAQPQH
TRBV15	TRBJ1-2	ATSRDGPYGYT
TRBV12-3/TRBV12-4	TRBJ1-1	ASSSTGSNTEAF
TRBV18	TRBJ2-1	ASSPKGRPF
TRBV11-1	TRBJ2-1	ASSPWTSVSSYNEQF
TRBV12-3/TRBV12-4	TRBJ2-3	ASSFGDTQY
TRBV15	TRBJ1-6	ATSTVRGANSPLH
TRBV2	TRBJ2-3	ASSEAGQGTDTQY
TRBV15	TRBJ2-7	ATSRVVAPYEQY
TRBV18	TRBJ1-2	ASSRPGQGAQGYT
TRBV20-1	TRBJ1-1	SATRGGSMNTEAF
TRBV18	TRBJ1-4	ASSAGLGPKNEKLF
TRBV5-1	TRBJ2-1	ASSLAGMATYEQF
TRBV10-3	TRBJ1-2	AISTDRGFYT
TRBV6-1	TRBJ2-7	ASSGTGTGAGYEQY
TRBV12-3/TRBV12-4	TRBJ1-5	ASSQMGNQPQH
TRBV5-1	TRBJ2-5	ASSLARTGETQY